This TCR beta chain was identified in a study of OX40 agonist ivuxolimab in advanced cancers. General study points: Among expanded peripheral T cells, antigen specificity went undetermined.

For this clone: Its antigen is still unknown.

The assay was immunoSEQ multiplex PCR, and TCRdb's table has in-frame clones only and misses some. The data show some 60,000 clones, around 93% seen once. The receptor was isolated from an adult with an advanced solid tumor such as melanoma, head and neck, liver or kidney cancer. This material consisted of CD4+ or CD8+ T cells sorted from blood, taken in a trial of the OX40 agonist ivuxolimab.

CDR3 amino acids: CASSPPGFGTGELFF. The DNA for the CDR3 is TGTGCCAGCTCACCACCAGGGTTCGGCACCGGGGAGCTGTTTTTT. This chain uses TRBV18 with TRBJ2-2; D gene uncertain. Trimming cost V 0 bases and J 4 bases, with 9 bases left between them. The CDR3 is made up of 15 amino acids. CDR1 is KGHSH and CDR2 is LQKENI in the germline V gene.